This T cell receptor beta chain was identified in a study of CD8 T cells in Susac syndrome. Trimming removed 5 bases from V and 5 bases from J, with 25 bases in between. The CDR3 runs 17 residues. The germline CDR1 and CDR2 sequences are MNHEY and SMNVEV (reference sequence). This clonotype has only one observation. The RNA input was about 0.5 to 1 ug, and it was reverse transcribed with random hexamers. TCRdb called the immunoSEQ multiplex PCR reads again in MiXCR, with one record for every CDR3 protein. The data show tens of thousands of distinct CDR3 sequences, over 90% seen once. V and J are TRBV27 and TRBJ2-7; possible D gene TRBD2, 5 bases. Sequenced sample: CD8+ T cells from PBMCs. This TCR was sampled from a human donor in good health. The chain's CDR3 is CASSPHRTGFRRNEQYV. CDR3 DNA: TGTGCCAGCAGTCCCCATCGGACTGGCTTTAGGCGAAACGAGCAGTACGTC.